The source of this T cell receptor (beta chain) is a study of T cells after posttransplantation cyclophosphamide. Clones were read by immunoSEQ multiplex PCR, and TCRdb kept only the in-frame ones, dropping some. The sample shows about 21,000 clones, roughly nine tenths of them seen only once. Controls had myeloablative marrow grafts with methotrexate and calcineurin inhibitor, sampled at 1 year. The CDR3 loop spans 15 amino acids. V was clipped by 0 bases and J by 2 bases; unmatched bases: 5. In germline, CDR1 is SGHKS, CDR2 YYEKEE (reference sequence). The gene calls are TRBV5-5 and TRBJ2-7; the match to TRBD2 covers 7 bases. This material consisted of PBMCs, taken around 390 days after allogeneic stem cell transplant with calcineurin inhibitor and methotrexate. This TCR was recovered from a female patient in her 30s who received an allogeneic stem cell transplant from an unrelated donor, was CMV-positive, and had acute and chronic GVHD. Some T cells could come from the graft donor. The CDR3 bases are TGTGCCAGCAGCTTGGAGAGGGGAGGGGCCTACGAGCAGTACGTC. This codes for CASSLERGGAYEQYV.